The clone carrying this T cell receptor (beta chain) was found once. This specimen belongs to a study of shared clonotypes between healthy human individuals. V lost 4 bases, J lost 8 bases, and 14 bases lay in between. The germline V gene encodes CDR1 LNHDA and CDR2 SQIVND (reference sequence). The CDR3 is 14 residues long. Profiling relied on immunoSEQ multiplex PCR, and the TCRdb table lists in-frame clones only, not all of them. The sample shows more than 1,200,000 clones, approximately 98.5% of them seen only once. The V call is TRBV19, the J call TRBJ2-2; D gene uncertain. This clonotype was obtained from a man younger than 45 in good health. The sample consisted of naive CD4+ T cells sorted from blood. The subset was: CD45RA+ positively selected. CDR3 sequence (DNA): TGTGCCAGTAGTAGAGAGGATGGCTGGGGGGAGCTGTTTTTT. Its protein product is CASSREDGWGELFF.